The clone carrying this TCR beta chain was seen more than once but under ten times. TCRdb called the RT-PCR reads again in MiXCR, with one record for every CDR3 protein. This sample has about 680,000 distinct CDR3 sequences, with 13% to 15% found just once. CDR1 and CDR2 (germline): SGDLS, YYNGEE. This CDR3 region has 17 residues. V was clipped by 5 bases and J by 2 bases; unmatched bases: 13. The chain carries TRBV9 and TRBJ2-5, with 9 bases matching TRBD1. Sequencing input: memory CD4+ T cells from blood. This TCR was sampled from a female donor in good health, serving as a healthy control. The CDR3 coding sequence is TGTGCCAGCAGTCCTGTGAGCCCGGGACAGGGACAAGAGACCCAGTACTTC. It specifies CASSPVSPGQGQETQYF.